These T cell receptor beta chains were read from a single sample in a study of beta chain features in type 1 diabetes. Data came from immunoSEQ multiplex PCR; TCRdb stores just in-frame clones and leaves some out. The table shows around 300,000 clones, with 8% to 13% occurring only once. The sample comprised naive CD4+ T cells from blood. These receptors all come from a woman in her twenties or thirties in good health. The conserved cysteine and the conserved F or W are not part of the CDR3 here. D genes are given only for firm matches.

v_gene	j_gene	d_gene	CDR3aa
TRBV5-4	TRBJ2-7	TRBD2	ASSRPGAGDAEQY
TRBV28	TRBJ2-1	TRBD2	ASSLPAGNSYNEQF
TRBV6-5	TRBJ2-7	TRBD2	ASSSAGGPFYEQY
TRBV21-1	TRBJ2-4	-	ASSPRRRPKNIQY
TRBV5-1	TRBJ1-1	TRBD1	ASGPTGPGTEAF
TRBV9	TRBJ2-5	-	ASSAREPQETQY
TRBV7-7	TRBJ2-5	TRBD2	ASSLGLAEETQY
TRBV28	TRBJ2-3	-	ASSLGETDTQY
TRBV29-1	TRBJ1-4	-	SVEAGRLF
TRBV9	TRBJ2-1	TRBD1	ASSVEVGGRGPYNEQF
TRBV5-1	TRBJ2-3	TRBD2	ASSWRGLGDSGRPTDTQY
TRBV28	TRBJ2-3	TRBD1	ASTDGQGTDTQY
TRBV2	TRBJ2-1	TRBD1	ASRPRGLSYNEQF
TRBV28	TRBJ2-5	TRBD1	ASSPELGQGAPLRDQY
TRBV7-6	TRBJ2-5	TRBD2	ASSLVSLAGEETQY
TRBV28	TRBJ1-4	TRBD1	ASSSPGQGTTNEKLF
TRBV10-3	TRBJ2-1	-	AIRPEGDEQF
TRBV9	TRBJ2-1	TRBD2	ASSAPGTSYNEQF
TRBV4-3	TRBJ1-3	-	ASSQDYGGNTIY
TRBV6-5	TRBJ2-7	TRBD1	ASSYSPGQGLYEQY
TRBV25-1	TRBJ2-1	TRBD2	ASSANSGVSYNEQF
TRBV28	TRBJ2-7	TRBD1	ASSQLPRTGGRRHEQY
TRBV5-1	TRBJ2-1	TRBD2	ASSLTSGSPRTYNEQF
TRBV5-6	TRBJ2-1	TRBD1	ASSLVGTGRDEQF
TRBV15	TRBJ2-7	TRBD1	ATSRDWNRGDEQY
TRBV6-5	TRBJ2-3	-	ASATRGVLY
TRBV30	TRBJ2-3	-	AWLGGQKISTDTQY
TRBV5-1	TRBJ2-3	-	ASSLVGLASTDTQY
TRBV11-2	TRBJ2-2	-	ASREGDWPGELF
TRBV2	TRBJ2-7	-	ASTGEYEQY
TRBV19	TRBJ2-5	TRBD1	ASSIGQGDATQY